A selection of T cell receptor beta chains follows, all from one sample in a study of blood T cell repertoires in COVID-19. Assay used: immunoSEQ multiplex PCR; TCRdb lists only in-frame clones, some missing. This table holds approximately 150,000 clones, 85% to 95% found once. Sequencing was carried out using peripheral blood. Every receptor here comes from a woman aged 60 to 75 with COVID-19, enrolled during active disease. Each CDR3 is given with its conserved first and last residue.

TRBV11-2	CASSPTGRGYTF
TRBV19	CASSPRVGQGGPQHF
TRBV11-3	CASSPGSGGAYNEQFF
TRBV30	CAWSLDRGSYNEQFF
TRBV3-1/TRBV3-2	CASSLTGGGINTQYF
TRBV6-2/TRBV6-3	CASSFDTHPGANVLTF
TRBV7-3	CASSFLGTANEQFF
TRBV9	CASSLGQAVGYGYTF
TRBV6-5	CASKMTGTETQYF
TRBV4-3	CASSQGHVRGFGNTIYF
TRBV30	CALDRGNTEAFF
TRBV4-1	CASSHPGQNYGYTF
TRBV6-2/TRBV6-3	CASSISGFPSYEQYF
TRBV13	CATLTGETGELFF
TRBV7-9	CASSLGQQSDASNQPQHF
TRBV11-3	CASSLGQNNEQFF
TRBV3-1/TRBV3-2	CASRSSYEQYF
TRBV9	CASSATGGGHEQYF
TRBV27	CASSLTGGNQPQHF
TRBV7-2	CASSFSGQTNQPQHF
TRBV5-1	CASSPPLRVQQYF
TRBV15	CATSWAGGSIQETQYF
TRBV7-2	CASRTDPSTDTQYF
TRBV5-1	CASRTTGSRREKLFF
TRBV4-1	CASSQGRQNSPLHF
TRBV5-4	CASSLTGAGTHYEQYF
TRBV3-1/TRBV3-2	CASSQGQGAIGYTF
TRBV19	CASSIGYGTPKQFF
TRBV5-6	CASSFGGTGANVLTF
TRBV5-4	CASSIASGANVLTF
TRBV21-1	CASSHRRPGQGEKLFF
TRBV19	CASSASGATLTDTQYF
TRBV6-1	CASSDRGTGELFF
TRBV6-5	CASSYRTGAGANVLTF
TRBV14	CASSHTGLEETQYF
TRBV10-3	CAISLRGMNTEAFF
TRBV7-9	CASSRGLAAQDRTQYF